These T cell receptor beta chains were read from a single sample in a study of T cell repertoires in cytomegalovirus infection. TCRdb fed the reads into MiXCR, producing one record per CDR3 protein. The data show about 890,000 distinct CDR3 sequences, roughly 30% seen once. Their antigens remain unidentified. This material consisted of cultured CD8+ T cells from PBMCs, taken from culture after CMV antigen stimulation. These receptors all stem from a human donor in good health (CMV status not recorded). Some clones in this sample may be carry-over from other donors' samples. Both conserved end residues are part of each CDR3. A D gene is named only where the DNA matches it firmly. The size of a clone is reported for some rows only, either as once, few or many, or as a class for expanded clones.

d_call: NA; v_call: TRBV2; j_call: TRBJ2-5; clone_size: NA; cdr3_nt: TGTGCCAGCACCGGGACGGATAACCAAGAGACCCAGTACTTC; cdr3_aa: CASTGTDNQETQYF
d_call: NA; v_call: TRBV27; j_call: TRBJ1-4; clone_size: NA; cdr3_nt: TGTGCCAGCAGCGCGCTATTCTCAATCCGGGACACTTATGGAAAACTGTTTTTT; cdr3_aa: CASSALFSIRDTYGKLFF
d_call: NA; v_call: TRBV27; j_call: TRBJ2-1; clone_size: few; cdr3_nt: TGTGCCAGCAGTCCGCCGTTGGGTTCATCCTACAATGAGCAGTTCTTC; cdr3_aa: CASSPPLGSSYNEQFF
d_call: NA; v_call: TRBV12-3/TRBV12-4; j_call: TRBJ2-7; clone_size: NA; cdr3_nt: TGTGCCAGCAGTACCGTAAACTTAGGACTGGAGGACTCCTACGAGCAGTACTTC; cdr3_aa: CASSTVNLGLEDSYEQYF
d_call: TRBD2; v_call: TRBV4-3; j_call: TRBJ2-1; clone_size: few; cdr3_nt: TGCGCCAGCAGCCAGCGGGCTAGCGGGGTTAATGAGCAGTTCTTC; cdr3_aa: CASSQRASGVNEQFF
d_call: NA; v_call: TRBV28; j_call: TRBJ2-1; clone_size: NA; cdr3_nt: TGTGCCAGCAGTCTAGAGGAGAGGAGCTCCTACAATGAGCAGTTCTTC; cdr3_aa: CASSLEERSSYNEQFF
d_call: NA; v_call: TRBV7-6; j_call: TRBJ1-1; clone_size: few; cdr3_nt: TGTGCCAGCAGCCAACGGACACCCGGAAGGTTTGTTACTGAAGCTTTCTTT; cdr3_aa: CASSQRTPGRFVTEAFF
d_call: TRBD1; v_call: TRBV19; j_call: TRBJ2-1; clone_size: NA; cdr3_nt: TGTGCCAGTAGTATAGGGAAGAACAGGGGTTTTACCTACAATGAGCAGTTCTTC; cdr3_aa: CASSIGKNRGFTYNEQFF
d_call: NA; v_call: TRBV13; j_call: TRBJ2-2; clone_size: few; cdr3_nt: TGTGCCAGCTGTCCCCGGGACGGATTTACGGCCGCGAACACCGGGGAGCTGTTTTTT; cdr3_aa: CASCPRDGFTAANTGELFF
d_call: NA; v_call: TRBV27; j_call: TRBJ2-2; clone_size: few; cdr3_nt: TGTGCCAGCAGTCTAATGAACACCGGGGAGCTGTTTTTT; cdr3_aa: CASSLMNTGELFF